The rows below give T cell receptor beta chains drawn from one sample of a study of OX40 agonist ivuxolimab in advanced cancers. Produced via immunoSEQ multiplex PCR; TCRdb's table is partial and in-frame only. The data show about 44,000 clones, with 70% to 90% seen just once and 40% to 55% held by the top ten. The input for sequencing was CD4+ or CD8+ T cells sorted from blood, taken in a trial of the OX40 agonist ivuxolimab. The receptors come from an adult with an advanced solid tumor such as melanoma, head and neck, liver or kidney cancer. Each CDR3 is given with its conserved first and last residue. A D gene is named only where the DNA matches it firmly. Expanded clones get a size class; other rows say once, few or many, or leave the size out.

size: .; J: TRBJ1-6; D: .; V: TRBV7-9; DNA: TGTGCCAGCAGGCATATTGGAAAACTAAGCTCCTATAATTCACCCCTCCACTTT; CDR3: CASRHIGKLSSYNSPLHF
size: once; J: TRBJ2-3; D: TRBD1; V: TRBV30; DNA: TGTGCCTGGAGCATAGGACAGGGGGCAGATACGCAGTATTTT; CDR3: CAWSIGQGADTQYF
size: .; J: TRBJ1-1; D: .; V: TRBV7-7; DNA: TGTGCTAGCAGCTTAAAAAGGGAGACTGAAGCTTTCTTT; CDR3: CASSLKRETEAFF
size: .; J: TRBJ2-3; D: .; V: TRBV7-9; DNA: TGTGCCAGCAGCCGTAGGAGTGGGACAGATACGCAGTATTTT; CDR3: CASSRRSGTDTQYF
size: .; J: TRBJ2-7; D: TRBD1; V: TRBV27; DNA: TGTGCCAGCAGCAGCATCACAGGGGGAGCCCCCCACGAGCAGTACTTC; CDR3: CASSSITGGAPHEQYF
size: .; J: TRBJ2-3; D: TRBD1; V: TRBV28; DNA: TGTGCCAGCAGGCGGGACAGGGACACAGATACGCAGTATTTT; CDR3: CASRRDRDTDTQYF
size: .; J: TRBJ2-2; D: TRBD1; V: TRBV28; DNA: TGTGCCAGCAGTTTATGGGACAGGGGTACCGGGGAGCTGTTTTTT; CDR3: CASSLWDRGTGELFF
size: .; J: TRBJ1-2; D: .; V: TRBV25-1; DNA: TGTGCCAGCACCCCGTCGGAGGCCTATGGCTACACCTTC; CDR3: CASTPSEAYGYTF
size: once; J: TRBJ2-2; D: .; V: TRBV19; DNA: TGTGCCAGTAGTATAGGCGCGGGAAACGGGGAGCTGTTTTTT; CDR3: CASSIGAGNGELFF
size: .; J: TRBJ2-1; D: TRBD1; V: TRBV29-1; DNA: TGCAGCGTTGAAGTTGGCAGGGGGCGGGAGCAGTTCTTC; CDR3: CSVEVGRGREQFF
size: .; J: TRBJ2-1; D: TRBD1; V: TRBV7-9; DNA: TGTGCCAGCAGCCCACGCAGGGGGACCTATCTTTGGGGAAGCAATGAGCAGTTCTTC; CDR3: CASSPRRGTYLWGSNEQFF
size: .; J: TRBJ2-7; D: TRBD2; V: TRBV9; DNA: TGTGCCAGCAGCGTAGGGGGAGCGGGGTCCGAGCAGTACTTC; CDR3: CASSVGGAGSEQYF
size: .; J: TRBJ2-7; D: .; V: TRBV5-1; DNA: TGCGCCAGCAGCCCCGCCACAGGGCTTGTCTCCTACGAGCAGTACTTC; CDR3: CASSPATGLVSYEQYF
size: .; J: TRBJ1-1; D: .; V: TRBV7-9; DNA: TGTGCCAGCAGCTCATCGTACGGCCACACTGAAGCTTTCTTT; CDR3: CASSSSYGHTEAFF
size: .; J: TRBJ1-5; D: TRBD1; V: TRBV19; DNA: TGTGCCAGTACCACGACAGGGGGCTTTAGCAATCAGCCCCAGCATTTT; CDR3: CASTTTGGFSNQPQHF
size: .; J: TRBJ2-1; D: .; V: TRBV19; DNA: TGTGCCAGTAGTAAGTGGGAAATTCTCAATGAGCAGTTCTTC; CDR3: CASSKWEILNEQFF
size: .; J: TRBJ2-3; D: TRBD2; V: TRBV7-6; DNA: TGTGCCAGCAGCCCCACTAGCGCCAGCCCGGATACGCAGTATTTT; CDR3: CASSPTSASPDTQYF
size: .; J: TRBJ2-7; D: .; V: TRBV9; DNA: TGTGCCAGCAGCGTAGGCCTAGTAGACGAGCAGTACTTC; CDR3: CASSVGLVDEQYF
size: .; J: TRBJ2-7; D: .; V: TRBV7-9; DNA: TGTGCCAGCAGCTTAACTGGGAGCAGCTACGAGCAGTACTTC; CDR3: CASSLTGSSYEQYF
size: .; J: TRBJ2-2; D: TRBD1; V: TRBV6-6; DNA: TGTGCCAGCAACGGACAGGGGGCCGGGGAGCTGTTTTTT; CDR3: CASNGQGAGELFF
size: few; J: TRBJ1-1; D: TRBD1; V: TRBV27; DNA: TGTGCCAGCACCGCTGACAGGGGAGGGTACACTGAAGCTTTCTTT; CDR3: CASTADRGGYTEAFF
size: .; J: TRBJ1-4; D: .; V: TRBV30; DNA: TGTGCCTGGAGCTGGGGGACGACGGGTGAAAAACTGTTTTTT; CDR3: CAWSWGTTGEKLFF
size: .; J: TRBJ1-2; D: .; V: TRBV21-1; DNA: TGTGCCAGCAGCAACCCCCCCGAAAGGGGACAGGGAGGATTAGTGGATGGCTACACCTTC; CDR3: CASSNPPERGQGGLVDGYTF
size: .; J: TRBJ1-2; D: .; V: TRBV7-9; DNA: TGTGCCAGCAGCTTAGACCCCCTAGGACCTCCTTTCTTATATGGCTACACCTTC; CDR3: CASSLDPLGPPFLYGYTF
size: .; J: TRBJ2-7; D: TRBD2; V: TRBV7-2; DNA: TGTGCCAGCAGCTTAGGGGCCGGGACTAGAGGCTACGAGCAGTACTTC; CDR3: CASSLGAGTRGYEQYF
size: once; J: TRBJ2-7; D: .; V: TRBV7-8; DNA: TGTGCCAGCAGCTTATCGGGGATGGGCTACGAGCAGTACTTC; CDR3: CASSLSGMGYEQYF
size: .; J: TRBJ2-3; D: .; V: TRBV9; DNA: TGTGCCAGCAGCGTAGTCTTGGGGGCGGGGACCGGAGCAGATACGCAGTATTTT; CDR3: CASSVVLGAGTGADTQYF
size: .; J: TRBJ1-4; D: TRBD1; V: TRBV5-6; DNA: TGTGCCAGCAGCTCGGTGGAGGGGGCAGGGGAAAAACTGTTTTTT; CDR3: CASSSVEGAGEKLFF
size: .; J: TRBJ2-5; D: .; V: TRBV10-3; DNA: TGTGCCATCCTCAAGCCGTTGGAAGAGACCCAGTACTTC; CDR3: CAILKPLEETQYF
size: few; J: TRBJ1-1; D: .; V: TRBV29-1; DNA: TGCAGCACCGAATTGAACACTGAAGCTTTCTTT; CDR3: CSTELNTEAFF
size: .; J: TRBJ2-5; D: .; V: TRBV6-1; DNA: TGTGCCAGCAGTGCACCAGGGCAAGAGGGAGAGACCCAGTACTTC; CDR3: CASSAPGQEGETQYF
size: .; J: TRBJ1-2; D: .; V: TRBV28; DNA: TGTGCCAGCAGTTTACCACAGTCTAACTATGGCTACACCTTC; CDR3: CASSLPQSNYGYTF
size: .; J: TRBJ2-5; D: .; V: TRBV30; DNA: TGTGCCTGGAGTTCCTCGGTAGTAGAGGAGACCCAGTACTTC; CDR3: CAWSSSVVEETQYF
size: .; J: TRBJ1-2; D: .; V: TRBV6-6; DNA: TGTGCCAGCAGTTACGCCGAGGGATGGTACGGCTACACCTTC; CDR3: CASSYAEGWYGYTF
size: .; J: TRBJ2-7; D: TRBD1; V: TRBV19; DNA: TGTGCCAGTAGTATGGAATTCGGACAGGGGGCCTACGAGCAGTACTTC; CDR3: CASSMEFGQGAYEQYF
size: .; J: TRBJ2-1; D: TRBD1; V: TRBV27; DNA: TGTGCCAGCAGTTTATCCTATACCGGGACAGGGGGCAATGAGCAGTTCTTC; CDR3: CASSLSYTGTGGNEQFF
size: .; J: TRBJ2-7; D: .; V: TRBV7-6; DNA: TGTGCCAGCAGCTTCGGACAGTCCTACGAGCAGTACTTC; CDR3: CASSFGQSYEQYF